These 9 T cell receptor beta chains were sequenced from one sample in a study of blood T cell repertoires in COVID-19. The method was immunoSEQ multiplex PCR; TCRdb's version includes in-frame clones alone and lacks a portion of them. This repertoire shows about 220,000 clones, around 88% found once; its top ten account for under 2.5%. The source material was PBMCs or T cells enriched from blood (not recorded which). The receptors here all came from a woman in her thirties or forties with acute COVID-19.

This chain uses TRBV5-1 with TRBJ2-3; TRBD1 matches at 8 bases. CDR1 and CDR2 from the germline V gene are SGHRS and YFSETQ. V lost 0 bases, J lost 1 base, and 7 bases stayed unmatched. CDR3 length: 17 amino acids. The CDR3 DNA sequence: TGCGCCAGCAGCTTGGTTCCGCAGGGGGCAGGCACAGATACGCAGTATTTT. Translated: CASSLVPQGAGTDTQYF.

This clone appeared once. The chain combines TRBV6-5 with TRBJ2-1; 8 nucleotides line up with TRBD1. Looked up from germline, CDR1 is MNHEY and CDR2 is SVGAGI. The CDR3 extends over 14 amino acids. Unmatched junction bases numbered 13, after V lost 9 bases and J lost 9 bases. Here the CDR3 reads CASPLRDRGGEQFF. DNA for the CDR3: TGTGCCAGTCCGCTACGCGACAGGGGCGGTGAGCAGTTCTTC.

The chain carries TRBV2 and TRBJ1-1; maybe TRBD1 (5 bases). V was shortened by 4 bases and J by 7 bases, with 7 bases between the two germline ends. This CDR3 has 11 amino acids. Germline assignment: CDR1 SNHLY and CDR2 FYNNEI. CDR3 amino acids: CASSAQGEAFF. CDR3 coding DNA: TGTGCCAGCAGTGCGCAGGGTGAAGCTTTCTTT.

CDR3 loop: CASSHLAGGWTGELFF. The CDR3 bases are TGTGCCAGCAGCCACCTAGCGGGGGGGTGGACCGGGGAGCTGTTTTTT. The J gene is TRBJ2-2, the V gene TRBV5-6; 12 positions agree with TRBD2. The CDR3 is 16 amino acids. The ends lost 4 bases at V and 5 bases at J; junction bases unmatched: 6. The germline V gene has CDR1 SGHDT and CDR2 YYEEEE.

The CDR3 nucleotides are TGTGCCACCAGCAGAGAGGGGGGGCTGAGTCAGCCCCAGCATTTT. Protein: CATSREGGLSQPQHF. The chain links TRBV15 to TRBJ1-5; D perhaps matches TRBD1 (6 bases). This CDR3 has 15 residues. Per the germline V gene, CDR1 is LNHNV and CDR2 is YYDKDF (reference sequence). The V end lost 0 bases, the J end lost 6 bases, and 12 bases lay between the germline ends.

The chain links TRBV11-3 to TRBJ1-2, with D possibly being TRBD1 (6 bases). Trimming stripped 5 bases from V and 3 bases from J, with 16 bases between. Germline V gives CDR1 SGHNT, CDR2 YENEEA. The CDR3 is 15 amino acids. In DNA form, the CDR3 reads TGTGCCAGCAGCCAATCACAGGGATCTTACTATGGCTACACCTTC. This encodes CASSQSQGSYYGYTF.

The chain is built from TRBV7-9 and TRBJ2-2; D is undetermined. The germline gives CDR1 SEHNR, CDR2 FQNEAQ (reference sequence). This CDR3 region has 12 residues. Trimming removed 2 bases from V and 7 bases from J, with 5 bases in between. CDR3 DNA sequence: TGTGCCAGCAGCTTAAGTAGCGGGGAGCTGTTTTTT. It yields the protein CASSLSSGELFF.

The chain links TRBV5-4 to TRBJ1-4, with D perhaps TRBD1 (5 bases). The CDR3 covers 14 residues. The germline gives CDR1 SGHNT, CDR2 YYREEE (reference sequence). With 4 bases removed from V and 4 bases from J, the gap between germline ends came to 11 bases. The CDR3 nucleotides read TGTGCCAGCAGCGCGGGACCGGGTAATGAAAAACTGTTTTTT. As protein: CASSAGPGNEKLFF.

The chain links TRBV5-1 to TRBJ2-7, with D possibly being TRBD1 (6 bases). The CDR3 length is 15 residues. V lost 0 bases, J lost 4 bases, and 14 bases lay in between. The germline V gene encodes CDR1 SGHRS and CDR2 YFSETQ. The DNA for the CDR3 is TGCGCCAGCAGCTTGGGAGGCAGGGGCGCGTACGAGCAGTACTTC. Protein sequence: CASSLGGRGAYEQYF.